These 21 T cell receptor beta chains were all obtained from the same sample, sequenced in a study of response to subunit inactivated influenza vaccine. TCRdb re-called the RT-PCR reads with MiXCR, one entry per CDR3 protein. This table has 450,000 to 600,000 distinct CDR3 sequences, 7.6% appearing once. This specimen was PBMCs from blood, taken around 25 months after vaccination. These receptors originate from a man aged 50 to 75 who received an inactivated influenza vaccine.

This clonotype was detected a few times. The chain recombines TRBV4-3 with TRBJ2-3, with 8 bases aligning to TRBD1. From germline, CDR1 is LGHNA and CDR2 YSLEER. The CDR3 contains 17 residues. With V trimmed by 0 bases and J by 4 bases, 9 bases remained unmatched. CDR3 nucleotide sequence: TGCGCCAGCAGCCAAGATCGCTGGGACAGGCTACCAGATACGCAGTATTTT. It specifies CASSQDRWDRLPDTQYF.

This clonotype was counted at least ten times. The chain has TRBV12-3 or TRBV12-4 and TRBJ2-1; D remains unclear. The CDR3 extends over 14 amino acids. Deletions cut 0 bases from V and 2 bases from J, with 5 bases between. CDR3 sequence reads: CASSLAITYNEQFF. CDR3 DNA: TGTGCCAGCAGTTTAGCGATAACCTACAATGAGCAGTTCTTC.

This sequence joins TRBV12-3 or TRBV12-4 and TRBJ1-2, with a weak D call TRBD1 (6 bases). This CDR3 comprises 15 residues. Trimming pared 3 bases from V and 0 bases from J, leaving 11 bases between. CDR3 protein: CASSLHRVTNYGYTF. The CDR3 DNA sequence: TGTGCCAGCAGTTTGCACAGGGTTACTAACTATGGCTACACCTTC.

The table lists this clonotype with many counts. The chain employs TRBV13 and TRBJ1-4; D is unclear. V was pared by 1 base and J by 8 bases, with 11 bases between. CDR1 and CDR2 (germline): PRHDT, FYEKMQ (reference sequence). The CDR3 covers 14 residues. CDR3: CASSLAHTREKLFF. CDR3 nucleotides: TGTGCCAGCAGCTTAGCCCATACAAGGGAAAAACTGTTTTTT.

This clonotype was picked up a small number of times. The chain links TRBV12-3 or TRBV12-4 to TRBJ2-5; 11 bases are a match to TRBD2. The length of the CDR3 is 15 residues. Trimming cost V 4 bases and J 1 base; bases outside gene matches: 2. Written as DNA, the CDR3 is TGTGCCAGCAGTTCGGGACTAGCGGTCCAAGAGACCCAGTACTTC. It is translated as CASSSGLAVQETQYF.

This clonotype appeared many times. For the CDR3, the DNA is TGTGCCAGCAGTCGATCAGGGTTGAACACTGAAGCTTTCTTT. Translation: CASSRSGLNTEAFF. This chain joins TRBV12-3 or TRBV12-4 and TRBJ1-1, with D perhaps matching TRBD1 (5 bases). The CDR3 sequence is 14 residues long. Trimming removed 5 bases at V and 0 bases at J, with 10 bases between.

The chain is built from TRBV29-1 and TRBJ2-3; tentatively, D is TRBD2 (6 bases). Trimming took 5 bases from V and 6 from J, leaving 15 bases between them. CDR3 length: 13 residues. Germline CDR1 and CDR2: SQVTM and ANQGSEA. The chain's CDR3 is CSVNYGLLDTQYF. In DNA form, the CDR3 reads TGCAGCGTTAATTACGGACTATTGGATACGCAGTATTTT.

This clonotype was seen a handful of times. This rearrangement joins TRBV5-1 to TRBJ2-2, with 7 nucleotides matching TRBD1. The CDR3 is 16 amino acids. The V gene's germline CDR1 is SGHRS and CDR2 YFSETQ. Losses at the gene ends were 0 bases for V and 2 bases for J; bases not matched to a gene: 4. The CDR3 loop reads CASSLGGTDNTGELFF. In nucleotides, the CDR3 is TGCGCCAGCAGCTTGGGGGGGACAGACAACACCGGGGAGCTGTTTTTT.

This clonotype was detected ten times or more. J is TRBJ1-4 and V is TRBV20-1; the D is unclear. The V and J ends lost 6 bases and 8 bases respectively, with 10 bases between them. Germline V gene data show CDR1 as DFQATT and CDR2 as SNEGSKA (reference sequence). This CDR3 is built from 11 residues. Written as DNA, the CDR3 is TGCAGTGCCCGGTTCTCGGAAAAACTGTTTTTT. It encodes CSARFSEKLFF.

The J gene is TRBJ2-5, the V gene TRBV7-2; possible D gene TRBD1, 6 bases. V gave up 4 bases and J gave up 6 bases, with 9 bases separating them. CDR3 length equals 12 residues. Germline assignment: CDR1 SGHTA and CDR2 FQGNSA. The CDR3 DNA sequence: TGTGCCAGCAGCTCGGACAGTCAGACCCAGTACTTC. Its translation: CASSSDSQTQYF.

The sample holds many counts of this clonotype. The chain employs TRBV12-3 or TRBV12-4 and TRBJ2-5; a weak D match, TRBD1 (5 bases). V was shortened by 3 bases and J by 3 bases, with 11 bases between the two germline ends. The CDR3 consists of 14 residues. CDR3 bases: TGTGCCAGCAGTTTCGACAGACCGAAAGAGACCCAGTACTTC. Translation gives CASSFDRPKETQYF.

This clonotype showed up many times. The chain uses TRBV2 and TRBJ2-7; no firm D call. Trimming left V 2 bases short and J 6 bases short, with 11 bases between. Germline V gene sequence: CDR1 SNHLY, CDR2 FYNNEI. This CDR3 is built from 13 residues. The CDR3 DNA reads as TGTGCCAGCAGTGAAAGCAGTTGGGGCGAGCAGTACTTC. It translates to CASSESSWGEQYF.

This clonotype came up many times. The chain carries TRBV9 and TRBJ2-3; TRBD2 matches 10 bases. CDR1 is SGDLS and CDR2 is YYNGEE in the germline V gene. Losses at the gene ends were 2 bases for V and 4 bases for J; bases not matched to a gene: 7. The CDR3 has 16 residues. CDR3 nucleotide sequence: TGTGCCAGCAGCGTTGGAGCGGGGGGGTGGCCAGATACGCAGTATTTT. It is translated as CASSVGAGGWPDTQYF.

The chain is built from TRBV29-1 and TRBJ2-4; 11 bases fit TRBD2. From germline, CDR1 is SQVTM and CDR2 ANQGSEA. The CDR3 is 16 amino acids. J was trimmed by 6 bases and V by 4 bases; bases with no gene match: 11. DNA for the CDR3: TGCAGCGTTGGGGGGGGGACTAGCGGAATTATAAACATTCAGTACTTC. Protein sequence: CSVGGGTSGIINIQYF.

This clonotype was counted a few times. This chain connects TRBV12-3 or TRBV12-4 to TRBJ2-4, with 7 bases aligning to TRBD2. V gave up 2 bases and J gave up 0 bases; unmatched junction bases: 1. The CDR3 runs to 15 residues. The chain's CDR3 is CASSLSGIAKNIQYF. CDR3 coding DNA: TGTGCCAGCAGTTTAAGCGGGATAGCCAAAAACATTCAGTACTTC.

The chain has TRBV4-3 and TRBJ2-5; perhaps TRBD1 as D (5 bases). This CDR3 has 18 amino acids. The V gene lost 0 bases and the J gene lost 7 bases, with 24 bases spanning the gap. Germline assignment: CDR1 LGHNA and CDR2 YSLEER. The CDR3 loop is CASSQDPPSVGALGTQYF. CDR3 coding DNA: TGCGCCAGCAGCCAAGACCCCCCAAGTGTAGGGGCGCTGGGGACCCAGTACTTC.

The chain recombines TRBV20-1 with TRBJ2-1; 11 bases match TRBD1. V was pared by 5 bases and J by 1 base, with 13 bases of the junction left unmatched. Per the germline V gene, CDR1 is DFQATT and CDR2 is SNEGSKA (reference sequence). The CDR3 consists of 18 residues. The CDR3 reads CSASGTGGMQRSYNEQFF. In DNA form, the CDR3 reads TGCAGTGCTTCCGGGACAGGGGGAATGCAGAGGTCCTACAATGAGCAGTTCTTC.

This clonotype was counted a few times. The rearrangement joins TRBV27 to TRBJ1-4; no definite D call. This CDR3 comprises 17 residues. V dropped 2 bases and J dropped 3 bases, with 16 bases sitting between them. Germline V CDR1 and CDR2: MNHEY, SMNVEV (reference sequence). The chain's CDR3 is CASSLKAPRTANEKLFF. The CDR3 DNA is TGTGCCAGCAGTTTAAAGGCCCCCAGGACGGCTAATGAAAAACTGTTTTTT.

This rearrangement joins TRBV30 to TRBJ1-4; no definite D call. V gave up 3 bases and J gave up 8 bases, with 7 bases separating them. The CDR3 runs 11 residues. Germline V gene data show CDR1 as GTSNPN and CDR2 as SVGIG (reference sequence). In DNA, the CDR3 is TGTGCCTGGAGACGGGAAGAAAAACTGTTTTTT. This sequence encodes CAWRREEKLFF.

This clonotype was observed many times. This chain's CDR3 is CASSSEHQDKSNQPQHF. The CDR3, as DNA: TGTGCCAGCAGTTCGGAACATCAAGACAAGAGCAATCAGCCCCAGCATTTT. The chain links TRBV27 to TRBJ1-5; D not certain. The CDR3 spans 17 residues. CDR1 and CDR2 (germline): MNHEY, SMNVEV (reference sequence). V was trimmed by 4 bases and J by 1 base, leaving 17 bases between them.

This clonotype was detected ten times or more. The CDR3 nucleotides are TGTGCCAGCAGTTACTTCTCTGGGGCCAACGTCCTGACTTTC. This gives the protein CASSYFSGANVLTF. The V and J genes are TRBV6-5 and TRBJ2-6; D is ambiguous. Germline V gene sequence: CDR1 MNHEY, CDR2 SVGAGI. The V gene lost 1 base and the J gene lost 0 bases, with 1 base spanning the gap. This CDR3 is built from 14 residues.